This TCR beta chain was captured in a study of metastatic and nonmetastatic thyroid tumors. Ahead of thyroid surgery, no patient had received treatment of any kind. This clone was seen ten or more times. Original methodology: What underpinned the distant-metastasis classifier for papillary thyroid cancer was the set of CDR3 differences across clinicopathological groups. TCRdb re-clonotyped the PCR reads through MiXCR. V and J calls and clone size were set by TCRdb, not the authors. The table lists 30,000 or so clones, 15% to 20% of them singletons. With 3 bases removed from V and 7 bases from J, the gap between germline ends came to 7 bases. In germline, CDR1 is WNHNN, CDR2 SYGVQD (reference sequence). CDR3 length: 12 amino acids.

The sample comprised blood. This sequence originates from a female donor with papillary thyroid cancer or a benign thyroid nodule (not recorded which). Some clones in this sample may be carry-over from other donors' samples. This rearrangement joins TRBV10-1 to TRBJ1-5; D not certain. The CDR3 DNA follows: TGCGCCAGCAGTGATCTAGCGCAGCCCCAGCATTTT. Its protein is CASSDLAQPQHF.